This T cell receptor (beta chain) is from a study of Tregs in tolerant kidney transplant recipients. As for the study in general: Stimulator donor B cells were generated over approximately ten days with CD40L, cyclosporin A and IL-4.

Measured with immunoSEQ multiplex PCR; TCRdb has only the in-frame clones, and not every one. The data show about 5,600 clones, with around 90% seen just once and approximately 3.5% held by the top ten. The CDR3 spans 13 residues. Germline CDR1 and CDR2: SEHNR and FQNEAQ (reference sequence). The germline V and J ends were trimmed by 1 base and 2 bases, with 5 bases remaining between them. In this sample, this clone turned up a few times. Its cognate antigen is unknown. Overall study results and limits: Activated donor B cell expansion appeared to reveal the most relevant donor-specific TCRbeta repertoire. Findings come from small patient numbers and require larger validation.

The sequence derives from a human patient who received a combined kidney and bone marrow transplant. V usage is TRBV7-9 and J usage is TRBJ1-1; D gene unclear. The specimen comprised Tregs from blood cultured with allogeneic cells, sampled before the transplant. The CDR3 is CASSLDTNTEAFF. DNA for the CDR3: TGTGCCAGCAGCTTAGACACCAACACTGAAGCTTTCTTT.